Below, 28 T cell receptor beta chains from the same sample are listed, as sequenced in a study of regulatory T cells in long-lasting Graves disease. The sample's time point: persistent/refractory GD, antithyroid drugs over 5 years with positive TRAb. PBMC RNA was the source of the TCR library. Assembly of TCR beta libraries relied on iRepertoire HTBI primers together with Arm-PCR of CDR3 regions. In TCRdb, the multiplex PCR reads were re-called with MiXCR into one record per CDR3 protein. The table lists over 650,000 distinct CDR3 sequences, about 30% of them singletons. This specimen consisted of peripheral blood mononuclear cells (PBMCs), obtained when the disease was refractory, from a patient treated with antithyroid drugs. These receptors all stem from a female donor with Graves disease.

As regards this clonotype: A clone one base away is much larger, so this may be a read error. J is TRBJ2-7 and V is TRBV28; tentatively, D is TRBD2 (7 bases). Trimming cost V 3 bases and J 4 bases, with 22 bases left between them. There are 17 residues in the CDR3. Germline values: CDR1 MDHEN, CDR2 SYDVKM. CDR3 in amino acids: CASSFEFRGGATYEQYF. The CDR3 nucleotides read TGTGCCAGCAGTTTCGAGTTTCGAGGGGGGGCAACATACGAGCAGTACTTC.

The V call is TRBV30, the J call TRBJ2-1; tentative D call: TRBD1 (5 bases). The CDR3 length is 13 residues. Germline V gene sequence: CDR1 GTSNPN, CDR2 SVGIG (reference sequence). The germline V and J ends were trimmed by 1 base and 7 bases, with 11 bases remaining between them. The CDR3 loop reads CAWSAQGSNEQFF. CDR3 sequence (DNA): TGTGCCTGGAGTGCCCAGGGATCAAATGAGCAGTTCTTC.

The rearrangement joins TRBV29-1 to TRBJ2-7; no clear D. Looked up from germline, CDR1 is SQVTM and CDR2 is ANQGSEA. The CDR3 has 12 amino acids. V was clipped by 6 bases and J by 2 bases, with 11 bases between them. The CDR3 region is CSVGLSAYEQYF. In DNA form, the CDR3 reads TGCAGCGTAGGTTTATCCGCCTACGAGCAGTACTTC.

In regard to this clonotype: A junction boundary mismatches the germline segment, possibly from a read error. This chain joins TRBV7-9 and TRBJ2-5; 7 positions agree with TRBD2. The CDR3 sequence is 14 residues long. Germline values: CDR1 SEHNR, CDR2 FQNEAQ (reference sequence). CDR3 bases: TGTGCCAGCGGCTTAGGACTAGGCGGGGAGACCCAGTACTTC. It translates to CASGLGLGGETQYF.

The count of this clonotype is one. The chain has TRBV18 and TRBJ1-6, with D perhaps matching TRBD1 (5 bases). Per germline, CDR1 KGHSH and CDR2 LQKENI. V was trimmed by 1 base and J by 7 bases, leaving 11 bases between them. This CDR3 comprises 15 residues. CDR3 sequence: CASSPRRVENSPLHF. Here the CDR3 DNA reads TGTGCCAGCTCACCACGCAGGGTGGAAAATTCACCCCTCCACTTT.

As concerns this clonotype: This clone may be a read error of a much larger clone one base away. This likely comes from a read error, as the CDR3 has no conserved phenylalanine or tryptophan at its end. The chain couples TRBV12-3 or TRBV12-4 to TRBJ1-2; D not resolved. V lost 6 bases and J 7 bases, leaving 12 bases between the germline ends. The CDR3 has 12 residues. In DNA, the CDR3 is TGTGCCAGCAGCCCTGGTACAGTTGGCTACACCCTC. It translates to CASSPGTVGYTL.

This clonotype appeared many times. The chain recombines TRBV12-3 or TRBV12-4 with TRBJ1-2; a weak D match, TRBD1 (5 bases). Trimming took 5 bases from V and 0 from J, leaving 13 bases between them. The CDR3 extends over 15 amino acids. The CDR3 DNA reads as TGTGCCAGCAGTCCCGGGGCCAAGTCTAACTATGGCTACACCTTC. As protein: CASSPGAKSNYGYTF.

The chain uses TRBV18 and TRBJ1-1; 10 nucleotides align to TRBD1. V was pared by 3 bases and J by 11 bases, with 6 bases of the junction left unmatched. Germline V CDR1 and CDR2: KGHSH, LQKENI. The CDR3 is 13 amino acids. DNA for the CDR3: TGTGCCAGCTCACCTTCCGGGACAGGGGACGCTTTCTTT. Its translation: CASSPSGTGDAFF.

This clonotype turned up a few times. The chain employs TRBV5-6 and TRBJ1-1; 8 bases line up with TRBD1. Germline assignment: CDR1 SGHDT and CDR2 YYEEEE. This CDR3 contains 15 residues. V was clipped by 3 bases and J by 5 bases; unmatched bases: 9. The CDR3 region has the DNA TGTGCCAGCAGCTCCATACAGGGGGAGGGAACTGAAGCTTTCTTT. Translating it yields CASSSIQGEGTEAFF.

The V call is TRBV10-3, the J call TRBJ2-7, with a tentative D call TRBD1 (6 bases). CDR3 size: 12 residues. Trimming cost V 6 bases and J 2 bases, with 8 bases left between them. Germline-derived CDR1 and CDR2 are ENHRY and SYGVKD. CDR3 coding DNA: TGTGCCATCAGACAGGGCCCCTACGAGCAGTACTTC. As protein: CAIRQGPYEQYF.

The rearrangement uses TRBV4-2 and TRBJ2-7; the match to TRBD2 covers 8 bases. Trimming at V came to 6 bases and at J to 6 bases, leaving 22 bases not matched to a gene. The CDR3 extends over 18 amino acids. In germline, CDR1 is LGHNA, CDR2 YNFKEQ. The CDR3 DNA reads TGTGCCAGCAGACCTCCTCCCTCGGGAGAAGCGGGAGCCGGCGAGCAGTACTTC. Its protein product is CASRPPPSGEAGAGEQYF.

The chain combines TRBV7-2 with TRBJ2-3; tentatively, D is TRBD2 (5 bases). The germline V gene encodes CDR1 SGHTA and CDR2 FQGNSA. The V end was cut by 1 base, the J end by 2 bases, with 10 bases between. The CDR3 contains 15 residues. The CDR3 loop reads CASSLDGRDTDTQYF. The CDR3 nucleotides read TGTGCCAGCAGCTTAGATGGACGGGACACAGATACGCAGTATTTT.

The V call is TRBV29-1, the J call TRBJ1-1; D is undetermined. V dropped 7 bases and J dropped 2 bases, with 14 bases sitting between them. CDR1 is SQVTM, CDR2 ANQGSEA, per germline. The CDR3 is 13 amino acids. The DNA for the CDR3 is TGCAGCGACACCGGAGGGATCAACACTGAAGCTTTCTTT. The encoded protein is CSDTGGINTEAFF.

V is TRBV13 and J is TRBJ1-1; 10 bases match TRBD1. The junction had 8 bases not matched to a gene; V was cut back by 5 bases and J by 11 bases. CDR1 is PRHDT and CDR2 is FYEKMQ in the germline V gene (reference sequence). The CDR3 runs to 13 residues. CDR3 protein: CASSPTGGGGAFF. DNA for the CDR3: TGTGCCAGCAGCCCGACAGGGGGCGGGGGGGCTTTCTTT. Full variable domain (missing parts from reference TRBV13 and TRBJ1-1): AAGVIQSPRHLIKEKRETATLKCYPIPRHDTVYWYQQGPGQDPQFLISFYEKMQSDKGSIPDRFSAQQFSDYHSELNMSSLELGDSALYFCASSPTGGGGAFFGQGTRLTVV.

In this sample, this clonotype turned up many times. A junction boundary mismatches the germline segment, possibly from a read error. The chain recombines TRBV5-1 with TRBJ1-1; 9 nucleotides match TRBD1. CDR1 SGHRS and CDR2 YFSETQ come from the germline V gene. This CDR3 is 13 amino acids long. In nucleotides, the CDR3 is TGTGCCAGCAGTACAGGGGGCAACACTGAAGCTTTCTTT. It codes for CASSTGGNTEAFF.

This clonotype has only a few counts. The chain employs TRBV30 and TRBJ1-4, with D unresolved. Per germline, CDR1 GTSNPN and CDR2 SVGIG (reference sequence). Trimming took off 3 bases at V and 8 bases at J, with 22 bases between the two ends. CDR3 size: 16 residues. This CDR3 reads CAWSATRKGGYEKLFF. The CDR3 DNA is TGTGCCTGGAGCGCGACTAGGAAGGGTGGTTACGAAAAACTGTTTTTT.

Only a few counts were recorded for this clonotype. V gene TRBV27 combines with J gene TRBJ2-7; tentatively, D is TRBD1 or TRBD2 (6 bases each). Trimming removed 8 bases at V and 3 bases at J, with 17 bases between. Germline CDR1 MNHEY, CDR2 SMNVEV (reference sequence). The CDR3 loop spans 14 amino acids. The CDR3: CASGGGGPFYEQYF. CDR3 bases: TGTGCCAGCGGAGGTGGGGGGCCCTTCTACGAGCAGTACTTC.

This chain links TRBV6-1 with TRBJ1-1, with TRBD1 as a possible D gene (6 bases). The CDR3 runs 15 residues. Trimming cost V 3 bases and J 0 bases, with 11 bases left between them. The V gene's germline CDR1 is MNHNS and CDR2 SASEGT. The CDR3 loop reads CASSDQGRMNTEAFF. Written as DNA, the CDR3 is TGTGCCAGCAGTGACCAGGGGCGAATGAACACTGAAGCTTTCTTT.

CDR3 loop: CASSYGTPGEKLFF. DNA for the CDR3: TGTGCCAGCAGTTACGGCACCCCCGGGGAAAAACTGTTTTTT. The gene calls are TRBV6-2 or TRBV6-3 and TRBJ1-4; D is uncertain. Trimming left V 2 bases short and J 8 bases short, with 12 bases between. This CDR3 has 14 amino acids. CDR1 is MNHEY and CDR2 is SVGEGT in the germline V gene.

The V and J genes are TRBV7-2 and TRBJ1-1, with D possibly being TRBD1 (6 bases). Germline V gives CDR1 SGHTA, CDR2 FQGNSA. V lost 1 base, J lost 1 base, and 16 bases lay in between. CDR3 size: 17 residues. For the CDR3, the DNA is TGTGCCAGCAGCTTAGTGGGAGGGACATCTGCGAACACTGAAGCTTTCTTT. It yields the protein CASSLVGGTSANTEAFF.

Many counts were recorded for this clonotype. This chain connects TRBV6-2 or TRBV6-3 to TRBJ2-5; 8 bases are shared with TRBD1. V shed 4 bases, J shed 5 bases, and the junction held 6 bases outside the gene matches. CDR1 is MNHEY and CDR2 is SVGEGT in the germline V gene. This CDR3 is 14 amino acids long. The CDR3 here is CASSLGQGRETQYF. As DNA, the CDR3 is TGTGCCAGCAGTTTAGGACAGGGACGGGAGACCCAGTACTTC.

The CDR3 DNA is TGTGCCAGCAGCGGAGACAGGGGCGAGGCGACTTTCTTT. It encodes CASSGDRGEATFF. The chain is built from TRBV7-9 and TRBJ1-1; TRBD1 aligns across 8 bases. With 5 bases clipped from V and 12 bases from J, the junction kept 11 bases outside the gene matches. The CDR3 length is 13 residues. The germline V gene encodes CDR1 SEHNR and CDR2 FQNEAQ (reference sequence).

The V call is TRBV11-3, the J call TRBJ1-1, with D perhaps TRBD1 (6 bases). V was clipped by 5 bases and J by 1 base, with 14 bases between them. The CDR3 is 15 residues long. The germline CDR1 and CDR2 sequences are SGHNT and YENEEA. CDR3 loop: CASSPSGTQNTEAFF. Here the CDR3 DNA reads TGTGCCAGCAGCCCTAGCGGGACACAGAACACTGAAGCTTTCTTT.

This chain uses TRBV5-1 with TRBJ2-1; 7 bases align to TRBD2. The CDR3 has 15 residues. Trimming took 4 bases from V and 9 from J; bases not matched to a gene: 13. Germline V lookup: CDR1 SGHRS, CDR2 YFSETQ. This CDR3 is CASSPTAKTSSEQFF. The CDR3 DNA sequence: TGCGCCAGCAGCCCCACCGCGAAGACTAGCAGTGAGCAGTTCTTC.

The chain employs TRBV6-2 or TRBV6-3 and TRBJ1-2, with D tentatively TRBD1 (5 bases). CDR3 size: 14 residues. V lost 0 bases to trimming and J lost 7 bases, with 12 bases between them. The germline V gene encodes CDR1 MNHEY and CDR2 SVGEGT. The CDR3, as DNA: TGTGCCAGCAGTTACTCGATCAGGGCGAGTGGCTACACCTTC. Translation gives CASSYSIRASGYTF.

This clonotype was counted once. This rearrangement joins TRBV10-1 to TRBJ2-3; no reliable D call. V lost 1 base and J 2 bases, leaving 10 bases between the germline ends. The CDR3 length is 15 residues. CDR1 WNHNN and CDR2 SYGVQD come from the germline V gene (reference sequence). CDR3 sequence: CASSEYGSDTDTQYF. The CDR3 nucleotides are TGCGCCAGCAGTGAGTACGGCTCCGACACAGATACGCAGTATTTT.

The rearrangement joins TRBV10-3 to TRBJ2-2; 16 bases align to TRBD2. The junction had 9 bases not matched to a gene; V was cut back by 10 bases and J by 1 base. From germline, CDR1 is ENHRY and CDR2 SYGVKD. The CDR3 covers 18 residues. The CDR3 region is CASKPGLAGGRNTGELFF. CDR3 bases: TGTGCCAGTAAGCCGGGACTAGCGGGAGGGCGGAACACCGGGGAGCTGTTTTTT.

This clonotype occurred many times. The rearrangement uses TRBV20-1 and TRBJ1-6, with no clear D. The CDR3 is 14 residues long. The germline CDR1 and CDR2 sequences are DFQATT and SNEGSKA (reference sequence). V was cut by 1 base and J by 9 bases, with 13 bases left in between. The CDR3 nucleotides read TGCAGTGCTAGAGGCCAAGGAGGTGGTTCACCCCTCCACTTT. It is translated as CSARGQGGGSPLHF.